Listed below are T cell receptor beta chains from one sample, sequenced in a study of vaccination effects on CD4 cells after COVID-19. Some clones are missing from TCRdb's copy, which holds only in-frame ones; the method was immunoSEQ multiplex PCR. In the table there are approximately 74,000 clones, about 73% of which are singletons. Which antigens these TCRs recognize remains unknown. The source material was CD4+ T cells from PBMCs cultured without peptide, sampled after COVID-19 vaccination. These receptors were taken from a human donor who received a COVID-19 vaccine. Each CDR3 is given with its conserved first and last residue. D genes are given only for firm matches. A row's size may be missing; if present it is once, few, many or a size class.

d_call j_call clone_size v_call cdr3_aa cdr3_nt
NA TRBJ1-4 NA TRBV18 CASSPRTNEKLFF TGTGCCAGCTCACCCAGGACAAATGAAAAACTGTTTTTT
NA TRBJ2-4 few TRBV5-1 CASSWGIGGNIQYF TGCGCCAGCAGCTGGGGGATAGGTGGGAACATTCAGTACTTC
NA TRBJ2-3 once TRBV6-1 CASSDLQRGRGAQYF TGTGCCAGCAGTGATCTCCAGAGGGGGCGGGGGGCGCAGTATTTT
NA TRBJ1-3 NA TRBV30 CAWGPDSGNTIYF TGTGCCTGGGGACCGGACTCTGGAAACACCATATATTTT
NA TRBJ1-5 NA TRBV24-1 CATSARGDLNQPQHF TGTGCCACCAGTGCACGGGGGGACCTAAATCAGCCCCAGCATTTT
TRBD1 TRBJ1-1 NA TRBV19 CASSMGGQGASEAFF TGTGCCAGTAGTATGGGGGGACAGGGGGCCAGTGAAGCTTTCTTT
TRBD1 TRBJ2-5 NA TRBV6-5 CASRYRGSETQYF TGTGCCAGCAGGTACAGGGGTTCGGAGACCCAGTACTTC
NA TRBJ1-2 NA TRBV19 CASSIGVKGSGYGYTF TGTGCCAGTAGTATCGGAGTGAAGGGGTCGGGCTATGGCTACACCTTC
NA TRBJ1-6 NA TRBV7-2 CASSLVGSSYNSPLHF TGTGCCAGCAGCTTAGTGGGGAGCTCCTATAATTCACCCCTCCACTTT
TRBD2 TRBJ2-3 few TRBV7-9 CASSLPFRLAGREDTQYF TGTGCCAGCAGCTTACCCTTCCGACTAGCGGGGAGGGAAGATACGCAGTATTTT
TRBD1 TRBJ2-3 NA TRBV6-5 CASSWDRSTDTQYF TGTGCCAGCAGCTGGGACAGAAGCACAGATACGCAGTATTTT
NA TRBJ1-1 NA TRBV5-6 CASSFNTEAFF TGTGCCAGCAGCTTTAACACTGAAGCTTTCTTT
TRBD1 TRBJ2-6 NA TRBV15 CATSRGGQPWGANVLTF TGTGCCACCAGCAGAGGGGGACAGCCGTGGGGGGCCAACGTCCTGACTTTC
NA TRBJ1-5 NA TRBV28 CASRQDNQPQHF TGTGCCAGTCGACAGGACAATCAGCCCCAGCATTTT
TRBD1 TRBJ1-6 NA TRBV7-2 CASSPQPTGLPYNSPLHF TGTGCCAGCAGCCCCCAACCGACAGGGTTGCCCTATAATTCACCCCTCCACTTT
NA TRBJ1-2 NA TRBV5-1 CASTKGIGGGGGYTF TGCGCCAGCACGAAGGGGATTGGCGGGGGCGGTGGCTACACCTTC
NA TRBJ1-4 NA TRBV2 CASRREDEKLFF TGTGCCAGCAGGCGGGAGGATGAAAAACTGTTTTTT
TRBD1 TRBJ1-2 NA TRBV5-1 CASSLGDSTYGYTF TGCGCCAGCAGCTTGGGGGACAGTACCTATGGCTACACCTTC
NA TRBJ1-2 NA TRBV7-9 CASSLLGGGENYGYTF TGTGCCAGCAGCTTATTAGGGGGAGGTGAGAACTATGGCTACACCTTC
NA TRBJ1-2 NA TRBV7-2 CASSLQPGADYGYTF TGTGCCAGCAGCTTACAACCAGGGGCGGACTATGGCTACACCTTC
NA TRBJ1-2 once TRBV18 CASSPRGSTTSKPGGYTF TGTGCCAGCTCACCAAGGGGATCGACTACATCAAAGCCGGGGGGCTACACCTTC
TRBD2 TRBJ2-3 few TRBV2 CASLRERGSTDTQYF TGTGCCAGCCTCCGTGAGCGGGGTAGCACAGATACGCAGTATTTT
NA TRBJ1-1 NA TRBV5-6 CASSLFSGHTNTEAFF TGTGCCAGCAGCTTGTTTTCGGGACATACGAACACTGAAGCTTTCTTT
NA TRBJ1-6 NA TRBV19 CASSIEANSPLHF TGTGCCAGTAGTATAGAAGCGAATTCACCCCTCCACTTT
TRBD2 TRBJ2-1 once TRBV7-3 CASSPGLAGGHEQFF TGTGCCAGCAGCCCGGGACTAGCGGGGGGTCATGAGCAGTTCTTC
NA TRBJ1-3 NA TRBV7-9 CASSPTASRIRNTIYF TGTGCCAGCAGTCCCACAGCTTCGAGAATTAGAAACACCATATATTTT
NA TRBJ1-2 NA TRBV6-5 CASRTGIDGGYTF TGTGCCAGCAGAACAGGGATCGATGGTGGCTACACCTTC
NA TRBJ1-6 NA TRBV5-5 CASSLRAAGEFNSPLHF TGTGCCAGCAGCTTAAGAGCGGCAGGGGAGTTTAATTCACCCCTCCACTTT
TRBD2 TRBJ2-5 NA TRBV5-1 CASSLVSSGGETQYF TGCGCCAGCAGCTTGGTGTCTAGCGGGGGGGAGACCCAGTACTTC
NA TRBJ1-2 NA TRBV19 CASNQPSRGNGYTF TGTGCCAGTAACCAACCCTCCCGGGGTAATGGCTACACCTTC
TRBD1 TRBJ1-5 NA TRBV7-2 CASSQDRGDQPQHF TGTGCCAGCAGCCAAGACAGGGGGGATCAGCCCCAGCATTTT
NA TRBJ1-6 NA TRBV28 CASSLRGVVSPLHF TGTGCCAGCAGTTTAAGGGGGGTAGTTTCACCCCTCCACTTT
NA TRBJ1-2 NA TRBV28 CASRPWDRTNYGYTF TGTGCCAGCAGACCATGGGACCGAACTAACTATGGCTACACCTTC
NA TRBJ1-2 once TRBV5-8 CASSLEQGGGYTF TGTGCCAGCAGCTTGGAACAGGGAGGTGGCTACACCTTC
TRBD1 TRBJ2-5 NA TRBV7-3 CASSPTGGAETQYF TGTGCCAGCAGCCCCACAGGGGGCGCGGAGACCCAGTACTTC
NA TRBJ2-2 NA TRBV7-9 CASSRLEGVGELFF TGTGCCAGCAGCCGATTAGAGGGGGTCGGGGAGCTGTTTTTT
TRBD2 TRBJ2-1 NA TRBV4-3 CASSLTAKRGGIANEQFF TGCGCCAGCAGCTTAACCGCAAAACGGGGGGGCATCGCGAATGAGCAGTTCTTC
TRBD2 TRBJ2-2 NA TRBV9 CASSVDGLAGAPPGELFF TGTGCCAGCAGCGTAGATGGGCTAGCGGGGGCCCCCCCCGGGGAGCTGTTTTTT
NA TRBJ1-2 NA TRBV14 CASSPDPF TGTGCCAGCAGCCCCGACCCCTTC
TRBD1 TRBJ1-1 NA TRBV9 CASSPARGTMNTEAFF TGTGCCAGCAGCCCGGCCAGGGGGACCATGAACACTGAAGCTTTCTTT
NA TRBJ2-3 NA TRBV28 CASSEGGRSTDTQYF TGTGCCAGCAGCGAAGGGGGGAGGAGCACAGATACGCAGTATTTT
TRBD1 TRBJ1-2 NA TRBV5-1 CASSLQGLANYGYTF TGCGCCAGCAGTTTACAGGGGCTAGCTAACTATGGCTACACCTTC
NA TRBJ1-1 NA TRBV19 CASSIGGGATEAFF TGTGCCAGTAGTATAGGGGGTGGGGCCACTGAAGCTTTCTTT
NA TRBJ1-2 NA TRBV30 CAWSPQGAFWGRLGYGYTF TGTGCCTGGAGTCCCCAAGGGGCTTTTTGGGGGCGTCTGGGCTATGGCTACACCTTC
TRBD2 TRBJ2-3 NA TRBV12-3/TRBV12-4 CVGGTDTQYF TGTGTGGGGGGGACAGATACGCAGTATTTT
NA TRBJ2-2 NA TRBV20-1 CSAAYTGELFF TGCAGTGCTGCATACACCGGGGAGCTGTTTTTT
TRBD1 TRBJ2-5 NA TRBV2 CASGRRGTGQETQYF TGTGCCAGCGGGCGGCGGGGGACAGGGCAAGAGACCCAGTACTTC